This T cell receptor beta chain was sequenced during a study of T cell changes during pregnancy in multiple sclerosis. Sequencing was performed with immunoSEQ multiplex PCR; in TCRdb, only in-frame clones are kept and a portion is missing. Among 90,000 to 95,000 clones, 80% to 95% were seen once, and the ten largest hold roughly 4.5%. The CDR3 is made up of 14 amino acids. Trimming removed 1 base from V and 1 base from J, with 7 bases in between. Germline V lookup: CDR1 MNHEY, CDR2 SMNVEV (reference sequence). V usage is TRBV27 and J usage is TRBJ1-1, with D hard to call. The sequencing used peripheral blood, collected in the first trimester of pregnancy. This receptor was taken from a female donor with multiple sclerosis, enrolled in a pregnancy study. The CDR3 loop reads CASSLLRANTEAFF. In nucleotides, the CDR3 is TGTGCCAGCAGTTTATTGAGGGCGAACACTGAAGCTTTCTTT.